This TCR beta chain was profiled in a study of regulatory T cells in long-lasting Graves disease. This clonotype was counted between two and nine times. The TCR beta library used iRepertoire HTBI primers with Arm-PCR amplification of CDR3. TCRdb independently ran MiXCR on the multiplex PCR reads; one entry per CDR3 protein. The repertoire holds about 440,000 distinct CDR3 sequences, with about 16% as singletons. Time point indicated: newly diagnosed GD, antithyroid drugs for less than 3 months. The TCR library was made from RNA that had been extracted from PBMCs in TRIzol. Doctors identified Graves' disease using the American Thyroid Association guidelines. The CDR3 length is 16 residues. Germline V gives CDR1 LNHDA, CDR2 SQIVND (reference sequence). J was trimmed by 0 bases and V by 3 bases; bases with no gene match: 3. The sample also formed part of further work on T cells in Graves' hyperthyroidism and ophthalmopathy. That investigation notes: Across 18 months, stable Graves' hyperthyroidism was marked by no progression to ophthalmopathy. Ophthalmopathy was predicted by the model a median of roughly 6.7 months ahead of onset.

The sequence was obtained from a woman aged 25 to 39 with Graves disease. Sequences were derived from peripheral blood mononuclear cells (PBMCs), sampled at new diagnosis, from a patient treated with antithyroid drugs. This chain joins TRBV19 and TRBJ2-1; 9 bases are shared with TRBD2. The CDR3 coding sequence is TGTGCCAGTAGTATTCTGACTAGCGGCTCCTACAATGAGCAGTTCTTC. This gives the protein CASSILTSGSYNEQFF.